The 14 T cell receptor beta chains in this list originate from one sample, sequenced in a study of blood T cell repertoires in COVID-19. Here immunoSEQ multiplex PCR was the method, and the copy in TCRdb shows in-frame clones only, minus some. Counted here are 250,000 or so clones, 85% to 90% occurring once; the ten biggest clones make up around 1.7%. Sequencing was performed on PBMCs or T cells enriched from blood (not recorded which). These receptors were obtained from a man in his forties or fifties who had recovered from COVID-19.

This chain connects TRBV30 to TRBJ1-1, with 8 bases aligning to TRBD1. The germline V gene encodes CDR1 GTSNPN and CDR2 SVGIG (reference sequence). V lost 3 bases to trimming and J lost 2 bases; unmatched junction nucleotides: 5. The CDR3 is 14 amino acids. The CDR3 bases are TGTGCCTGGAGGAACAGGGGGGTTAACACTGAAGCTTTCTTT. It codes for CAWRNRGVNTEAFF.

The V call is TRBV19, the J call TRBJ1-3, with TRBD1 matching over 7 bases. Looked up from germline, CDR1 is LNHDA and CDR2 is SQIVND (reference sequence). J was trimmed by 0 bases and V by 6 bases; bases with no gene match: 5. The CDR3 has 15 amino acids. The CDR3 protein is CASRETGDSGNTIYF. The CDR3 bases are TGTGCCAGTAGGGAAACAGGGGACTCTGGAAACACCATATATTTT.

The chain joins TRBV14 to TRBJ1-5, with TRBD1 as a possible D gene (5 bases). The CDR3 covers 15 residues. Germline V gene sequence: CDR1 SGHDN, CDR2 FVKESK. The V end lost 1 base, the J end lost 7 bases, and 14 bases lay between the germline ends. The CDR3 loop reads CASSQGARGDQPQHF. In DNA form, the CDR3 reads TGTGCCAGCAGCCAAGGGGCTAGGGGCGACCAGCCCCAGCATTTT.

Only a few counts were recorded for this clone. The V call is TRBV19, the J call TRBJ1-2; maybe TRBD1 (5 bases). Germline CDR1 LNHDA, CDR2 SQIVND (reference sequence). This CDR3 region has 13 residues. Trimming removed 3 bases from V and 8 bases from J, with 13 bases in between. DNA of the CDR3: TGTGCCAGTAGTATTGTTGGGGCGCGGGGCTACACCTTC. This encodes CASSIVGARGYTF.

This clone was observed a single time. V gene TRBV3-1 (or the pseudogene TRBV3-2) combines with J gene TRBJ1-5; D ambiguous. Between the trimmed V and J ends, which lost 3 bases and 5 bases, there was a span of 14 bases. Germline values: CDR1 LGHDT, CDR2 YNNKEL (reference sequence). The CDR3 has 15 amino acids. CDR3 sequence: CASSHRPGGDQPQHF. CDR3 nucleotide sequence: TGTGCCAGCAGCCACCGACCTGGCGGTGATCAGCCCCAGCATTTT.

The chain is built from TRBV10-3 and TRBJ2-1, with 7 bases aligning to TRBD2. This CDR3 region has 13 residues. The germline gives CDR1 ENHRY, CDR2 SYGVKD. The J segment lost 5 bases and the V segment lost 7 bases, leaving 5 bases of the junction unmatched. Here the CDR3 reads CAITGAGDNEQFF. CDR3 DNA: TGTGCCATCACGGGCGCGGGAGACAATGAGCAGTTCTTC.

The J gene is TRBJ1-6, the V gene TRBV6-4, with D tentatively TRBD1 (6 bases). Trimming shortened V by 6 bases and J by 0 bases, and 12 bases separated the two germline ends. The CDR3 has 16 amino acids. CDR1 is MRHNA, CDR2 SNTAGT, per germline. The CDR3 nucleotides read TGTGCCAGCAGGATGGACAGTAGCTCCTATAATTCACCCCTCCACTTT. This gives the protein CASRMDSSSYNSPLHF.

V gene TRBV3-1 (or the pseudogene TRBV3-2) combines with J gene TRBJ1-1; possibly TRBD1 for D (6 bases). Per the germline V gene, CDR1 is LGHDT and CDR2 is YNNKEL (reference sequence). V dropped 5 bases and J dropped 5 bases, with 12 bases sitting between them. The CDR3 is made up of 13 amino acids. This CDR3 reads CASSAQGGTEAFF. The CDR3 bases are TGTGCCAGCAGCGCACAGGGTGGGACTGAAGCTTTCTTT.

The V gene is TRBV7-2, the J gene TRBJ1-6; unclear D gene. Trimming removed 2 bases at V and 4 bases at J, with 9 bases between. CDR3 length equals 15 residues. In germline, CDR1 is SGHTA, CDR2 FQGNSA. CDR3 in amino acids: CASSLTLGYNSPLHF. CDR3 nucleotides: TGTGCCAGCAGCTTAACCCTCGGGTATAATTCACCCCTCCACTTT.

The chain has TRBV21-1 and TRBJ2-7; the table's D gene call, TRBD2, was not cross checked with the DNA. TRBV21-1 is tagged as a pseudogene. This CDR3 is built from 17 residues. The CDR3 sequence: CASSKNGRKGNSYEQYF. DNA for the CDR3: TGTGCCAGCAGCAAAAACGGGAGGAAAGGGAACTCCTACGAGCAGTACTTC.

The chain joins TRBV19 to TRBJ2-3, with 9 bases that match TRBD2. The CDR3 spans 15 residues. CDR1 is LNHDA and CDR2 is SQIVND in the germline V gene (reference sequence). V lost 3 bases to trimming and J lost 5 bases; unmatched junction nucleotides: 6. The CDR3 reads CASSIGGLAEDTQYF. The CDR3 DNA is TGTGCCAGTAGTATTGGGGGACTAGCAGAAGATACGCAGTATTTT.

The V gene is TRBV10-3, the J gene TRBJ2-1; tentatively, D is TRBD2 (5 bases). The CDR3 sequence is 13 residues long. Germline V CDR1 and CDR2: ENHRY, SYGVKD. Trimming removed 10 bases at V and 1 base at J, with 11 bases between. CDR3 loop: CATRESSYNEQFF. The CDR3 coding sequence is TGTGCCACAAGGGAGAGTTCCTACAATGAGCAGTTCTTC.

This clone appeared a single time. The chain is built from TRBV4-3 and TRBJ1-5; 7 bases match TRBD1. The germline V gene has CDR1 LGHNA and CDR2 YSLEER. The V and J ends lost 3 bases and 7 bases, in that order; junction bases with no gene match: 15. This CDR3 is built from 17 residues. The CDR3 sequence is CASSQDYLTGKGQPQHF. In nucleotides, the CDR3 is TGCGCCAGCAGCCAGGACTACCTGACAGGGAAAGGACAGCCCCAGCATTTT.

This clone has only a few counts. This chain links TRBV19 with TRBJ1-1; 7 bases fit TRBD1. From germline, CDR1 is LNHDA and CDR2 SQIVND (reference sequence). The CDR3 extends over 15 amino acids. Unmatched junction bases numbered 5, after V lost 4 bases and J lost 0 bases. This CDR3 reads CASSKQGYMNTEAFF. The DNA for the CDR3 is TGTGCCAGTAGTAAACAGGGGTACATGAACACTGAAGCTTTCTTT.